This record looks at one T cell receptor beta chain sequence and its context. Its cognate antigen is unknown. One junction end does not reproduce the germline sequence, and a read error may be involved. Patients had received no treatment of any kind before thyroid surgery. The record originates from a study of metastatic and nonmetastatic thyroid tumors. Study-level background: The comparison covered peripheral blood and tumor or nodule tissue in malignant and benign thyroid patients. The study's findings and limits: Significantly greater TCR beta diversity was reportedly found in malignant thyroid tumors than in benign nodules (in blood and tumor).

Original processing methods: Using the CDR3 differences seen across clinicopathological groups, the authors built a distant-metastasis classifier for papillary thyroid cancer, which was meant to discriminate distant-metastatic patients. TCRdb reassembled clones from the PCR reads with MiXCR. V and J calls and clone size were set by TCRdb, not the authors. The sample lists tens of thousands of clones, 20% to 25% occurring once. The CDR3 spans 16 residues. In germline, CDR1 is DFQATT, CDR2 SNEGSKA (reference sequence). This receptor was obtained from a female donor with papillary thyroid cancer or a benign thyroid nodule (not recorded which). Some clones in this sample may be carry-over from other donors' samples. The gene calls are TRBV20-1 and TRBJ1-2, with 8 bases aligning to TRBD1. The sample was blood. CDR3 DNA: TGCAATGCTAGGCAGGGACAGGTATTGGTTAACTATGGCTACACCTTC. This sequence encodes CNARQGQVLVNYGYTF.